The entry below gives a single TCR beta chain sequence along with its context. This sample was taken from a study of Ad26.COV2.S vaccination and SARS-CoV-2 variants. As for the study in general: Into the muscle, Ad26.COV2.S was dosed once or twice, 56 days apart.

Treatment: 15 to 20 received Ad26.COV2.S at low or high dose, single or two shots; about 5 received placebo; per-sample allocation not given. All samples were drawn on day 63, counting from the first vaccine or placebo injection. At a Boston site, the person donating was an adult of 18-55 years. The junction had 4 bases not matched to a gene; V was cut back by 5 bases and J by 0 bases. This CDR3 is 15 amino acids long. Germline V gene sequence: CDR1 SGHVS, CDR2 FQNEAQ. The repertoire was sequenced with immunoSEQ multiplex PCR; TCRdb's copy has only in-frame clones and lacks some. There are 440,000 or so clones in the sample; 80% to 90% occur only once, and 1.5% to 2% lies in the top ten.

The genes are TRBV7-8 and TRBJ2-7, with 10 bases that match TRBD2. The input for sequencing was peripheral blood, taken in a trial of Ad26.COV2.S vaccine versus placebo. This sequence originates from a person aged 18-60 years who received the Ad26.COV2.S COVID-19 vaccine or a placebo. The CDR3 nucleotides are TGTGCCAGCAGCCCTAGCGGGGGTAGCTCCTACGAGCAGTACTTC. Protein: CASSPSGGSSYEQYF. The whole variable domain, filled in from reference TRBV7-8 and TRBJ2-7, reads GAGVSQSPRYKVAKRGQDVALRCDPISGHVSLFWYQQALGQGPEFLTYFQNEAQLDKSGLPSDRFFAERPEGSVSTLKIQRTQQEDSAVYLCASSPSGGSSYEQYFGPGTRLTVT.